This T cell receptor (beta chain) derives from a study of human T cells and chemical hapten exposure (dated by TCRdb to about 2021). A note on the overall study: For sensitization, 2% DPC in acetone was applied to a roughly 2 cm by roughly 2 cm area of upper inner arm skin. Libraries were pooled for sequencing, and variation in per-sample TCR yields was attributed mainly to small differences in library volumes within the pool. Peripheral blood TCR repertoire changes were tracked in vivo in alopecia patients during primary and secondary sensitization to the hapten diphenylcyclopropenone (DPC). Weekly therapeutic DPC doses were additionally applied to the scalp of patients throughout the roughly 24-week study period. Patient blood was sampled pre-sensitization (week 0) and at 2, 6 and about 24 weeks after DPC sensitization. About 28 alopecia patients gave blood for TCR sequencing at one to four time points (pre-sensitization, 2, 6 and 24 weeks). Alopecia areata with under or over 50% scalp involvement, alopecia totalis and alopecia universalis were represented in the patient cohort, which was mostly female. Patch tests used Finn chambers with 0.01% DPC on the upper back, scored after 6 days by International Contact Dermatitis Research Group standards.

Library generation was performed with RACE. The sequencing machine was a NextSeq 500. During library preparation, unique molecular identifiers were attached to individual cDNA molecules so that TCRs could be counted in a quantitative, reproducible way. For every blood RNA sample, sequencing covered both the TCR alpha and TCR beta chains. The authors' analysis ran thus. Samples had a median of 95,638 TCRs, with a range from roughly 20,000 to 690,600. V, J and CDR3 annotation of the TCR reads was carried out using the Decombinator software suite. For the PS versus PT1 abundance plots, all samples were subsampled to the same number of TCRs (28,000). Expanded TCRs were defined as absent before sensitization and observed at least eight times at the 2-week time point. Using fastp trimming at Q25 and MiXCR clonotype assembly, TCRdb reanalyzed the public sequencing data and kept in-frame beta chains. Duplicate CDR3 protein sequences are folded into a single record with the most common DNA and genes. What appears here as the V and J calls and clone size reflects TCRdb's work, not the paper's. This sample has about 140,000 distinct CDR3 sequences in its table, and 10% to 15% of those were observed once. Of the sample, around 1.4% is held by the ten largest clones.

A note on this clonotype: Its binding antigen is unknown. No qualities accompany the bases; no much larger clone lies one base away.

From the cysteine through the phenylalanine, the CDR3 covers 14 amino acids. This entry keeps only the CDR3 DNA: 42 bases, framed from base 1. The germline V gene gives CDR1 as MRHNA and CDR2 as SNTAGT. After removal of 3 bases from V and 5 bases from J, the junction retains 3 bases not matched to a gene. In the paper's terms, the time point label means: patch test 2, 6 weeks after DPC sensitization. The sample's treatment or condition label, in plain terms: therapeutic diphenylcyclopropenone sensitization with weekly scalp DPC. Blood at each patch-test visit was drawn before the patch test was applied. Eligible patients were aged 18 to 70, diagnosed with alopecia, deemed suitable for DPC therapy, and excluded if pregnant. Total RNA was extracted from unfractionated whole blood collected in Tempus Blood RNA tubes. Points the paper makes about the study in general: A positive correlation was found between the number of PT1 expanded TCRs and patch test score, with significance reached at thresholds 8, 16 and 32 but not 4. Alopecia, a presumed autoimmune disease, was present in all patients, so the immune response of the patients might differ from that of healthy individuals. Significantly more large CDR3 similarity clusters were formed by expanded TCRs than by pre-sensitization or healthy control sets, consistent with antigen-driven responses. DPC sensitization did not change the number of TCRs with a frequency above 1 in 1000, and there was no evidence of changes in global repertoire structure. After repeated subsampling, the strength of the expansion versus patch-test correlation and the threshold at which it became significant changed.

The sequenced sample was whole blood, obtained in connection with sensitization to the hapten diphenylcyclopropenone (DPC). The chain joins TRBV6-4 to TRBJ2-1; TRBD1 aligns with 8 central bases. The receptor was derived from a woman aged 45-60 years with alopecia areata. Some clones in this sample may be carry-over from other donors' samples. The CDR3 corresponds to CASSEGQGNNEQFF. The DNA is as follows: TGTGCCAGCAGTGAAGGACAGGGAAACAATGAGCAGTTCTTC.